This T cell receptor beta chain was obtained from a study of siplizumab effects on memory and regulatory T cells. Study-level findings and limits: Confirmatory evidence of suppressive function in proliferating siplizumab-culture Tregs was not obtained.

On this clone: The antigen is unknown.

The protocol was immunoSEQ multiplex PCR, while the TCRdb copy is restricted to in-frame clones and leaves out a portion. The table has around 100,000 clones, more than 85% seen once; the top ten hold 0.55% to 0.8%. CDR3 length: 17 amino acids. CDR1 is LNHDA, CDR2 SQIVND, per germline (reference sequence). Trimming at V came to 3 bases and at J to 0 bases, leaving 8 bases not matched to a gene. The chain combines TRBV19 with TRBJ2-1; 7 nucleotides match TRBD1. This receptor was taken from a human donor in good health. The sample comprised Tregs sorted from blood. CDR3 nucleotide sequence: TGTGCCAGTAGTATCGACGGACAGGCATTCTCCTACAATGAGCAGTTCTTC. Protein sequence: CASSIDGQAFSYNEQFF.